Listed below are T cell receptor beta chains from one sample, sequenced in a study of siplizumab effects on memory and regulatory T cells. TCRdb keeps only in-frame clones here, not all; method: immunoSEQ multiplex PCR. Seen here are tens of thousands of clones, approximately 93% observed once, and the top ten hold about 40%. The sequenced material came from CD8+ T cells sorted from blood. The receptor set was obtained from a human donor in good health. Each CDR3 is given with its conserved first and last residue.

v_call,cdr3_aa
TRBV15,CATSGDHPDTQYF
TRBV25-1,CASSWAENTEAFF
TRBV2,CASSGFMGRDSYEQYF
TRBV7-9,CASSFWTGDTIYF
TRBV9,CASSPRERVDQDGYTF
TRBV27,CASSSRVAGATGELFF
TRBV16,CASSQELANYNEQFF
TRBV6-6,CASSPSGAVLNNEQFF
TRBV18,CASSPEGTALQPQHF
TRBV29-1,CSGKETVSGEQYF
TRBV7-3,CASSLGGGPPVPHNEQFF
TRBV4-2,CASSQDGENTIYF
TRBV20-1,CSGGTTEGYTF
TRBV27,CASSLTGNTYNEQFF
TRBV29-1,CSVAGTSTGELFF
TRBV29-1,CSGGQSSRLPSGELFF
TRBV5-1,CASSKRTNYGYTF
TRBV19,CASSITGTAYEQYF
TRBV30,CAWSVLRYQETQYF
TRBV5-1,CASSLEGTQYEQYF
TRBV6-6,CASNIAGEIDTQYF
TRBV29-1,CSARGGRGNEQFF
TRBV15,CATSRDKGYGETQYF
TRBV6-4,CASSDSDNTEAFF
TRBV4-1,CASSQPGLAAITDTQYF
TRBV28,CASSFKGLAYEQYF
TRBV20-1,CSASAYEQYF
TRBV10-1,CASRVGTGDTEAFF
TRBV2,CASSPKAYEQYF
TRBV6-6,CASSYSGMNTEAFF
TRBV7-8,CASSLGSLGGNGYTF
TRBV13,CASSSDSDGLRNTIYF
TRBV5-4,CASTLEVGGYTF
TRBV19,CASSIGGLAGVFEQFF
TRBV27,CASSLSGNSPLHF
TRBV6-5,CASSPGLRGNQPQHF
TRBV28,CASSFGGQPQHF